This T cell receptor beta chain appears in the sequencing data of a study of cytomegalovirus exposure and HLA in healthy donors. The trim removed 0 bases at V and 10 bases at J, leaving 3 bases unmatched. This CDR3 has 13 residues. The germline V gene has CDR1 SGDLS and CDR2 YYNGEE. Comment on this clone: Its antigen remains unidentified.

Here immunoSEQ multiplex PCR was the method, and the copy in TCRdb shows in-frame clones only, minus some. The sample includes tens of thousands of clones, approximately 90% of them seen just once. General observations from the study: Most TCR sequences showed up rarely, but some public TCRs showed up in many donors. In vitro data verified a few CMV-associated chains as specific for CMV antigens. There were some 150 TCR beta chains listed as cytomegalovirus-associated.

The donors belonged to the roughly 110-subject validation cohort, separate from the roughly 720-subject first cohort. The chain couples TRBV9 to TRBJ2-7; 11 nucleotides agree with TRBD2. The specimen was PBMCs. The sequence was collected from a woman aged 18-29 years in good health and CMV-seropositive. The CDR3 loop reads CASSVGTSGSQYF. The CDR3 DNA sequence: TGTGCCAGCAGCGTAGGGACTAGCGGGTCTCAGTACTTC.